This note documents a single T cell receptor (beta chain) sequence. Germline-derived CDR1 and CDR2 are MNHNS and SASEGT. Trimming removed 6 bases at V and 3 bases at J, with 21 bases between. The CDR3 covers 17 residues. This record comes from a study of T cell changes during pregnancy in multiple sclerosis. Profiling relied on immunoSEQ multiplex PCR, and the TCRdb table lists in-frame clones only, not all of them. Among 70,000 to 80,000 clones listed, roughly 92% were seen once. Here the sequenced sample was peripheral blood, taken after pregnancy. The clonotype comes from a female donor in good health, enrolled as a control in a pregnancy study. The chain employs TRBV6-1 and TRBJ2-1, with D tentatively TRBD2 (6 bases). The CDR3 here is CASSEYLKRAYYNEQFF. Written as DNA, the CDR3 is TGTGCCAGCAGCGAATATTTGAAGCGGGCTTACTACAATGAGCAGTTCTTC.